Below, one T cell receptor beta chain is given with its context. No cognate antigen has been identified for it. No base quality information exists; no much larger clone differs at one position. Libraries were prepared through the immunoSEQ multiplex PCR assay. For the multiplex PCR, a mixture combining 60 forward primers for TCR Vbeta segments and 13 reverse primers for TCR Jbeta segments was used. A multiplex PCR assay on genomic DNA amplified the CDR3 region of rearranged TCR beta genes. The amplified TCR beta libraries were sequenced on the Illumina HiSeq System as 87-base-pair reads. On the study's bioinformatics: In a later analysis, tens of millions of unique TCR beta chains were counted across the roughly 610 repertoires, and approximately 11 million of these chains were shared by at least two donors. A nearest-neighbor algorithm error-corrected the raw reads and collapsed the reads into unique sequences, merging closely related sequences to remove PCR and sequencing errors. To assign V, D and J gene segments, CDR3 sequences were aligned to IMGT reference sequences. For a sequence to be retained, a match of at least six nucleotides was required to both a V gene segment and a J gene segment. A rearrangement counted as productive if the CDR3 had no stop codons and remained in frame with V and J, and every other rearrangement counted as non-productive. Following IMGT convention, CDR3 was defined as the stretch from the second conserved V-encoded cysteine up to the conserved J-encoded phenylalanine. The earlier analysis of about 530 of the donors excluded any sequence lacking an unambiguous match to a single V gene segment. An earlier analysis of almost 600 of the donors classified V segments as functional when productive rearrangements were above 56.7% and as segregating when the standard deviation between donors was above 5%. To diagnose cytomegalovirus status from the catalog of TCR beta chain sequences, a statistical classification framework was built. V and J gene assignment, in a later analysis, came from comparing TCR nucleotide sequences with IMGT/GENE-DB human TR gene sequences. A later analysis assigned CDR3 sequences and most-parsimonious VDJ recombination scenarios with the TCRdist pipeline. In a later analysis, every TCR beta chain was defined by the combination of its CDR3 amino acid sequence and its V-gene family, and reads without a unique V-gene family were dropped. In a later analysis, approximately 590 highly shared, low-generation-probability nucleotide sequences were removed to address suspected cross-contamination and a sequencing artifact. A later analysis calculated a clonal expansion index for each public chain from normalized within-repertoire ranks of inferred template counts. Generation probabilities in a later analysis came from a VDJ recombination model fitted to out-of-frame rearrangements, and those results were checked against IGoR. Hypergeometric tests were used in a later analysis to score TCR-TCR, TCR-HLA and TCR-CMV co-occurrence, with a repertoire-size bias correction applied to the TCR pairs. In a later analysis, false discovery rates were estimated by permuting HLA or CMV assignments 20 times. A later analysis grouped co-occurring TCRs with DBSCAN, adding TCRdist sequence similarity when clustering within HLA-allele-positive subsets. Co-occurrence clustering excluded repertoires with fewer than 30,000 or more than 120,000 public chains, plus five with anomalous nucleotide sharing. This immuneACCESS table, as held by TCRdb, lists in-frame sequences with V and J called but not all clones. Of the missing ones, under half trace to an unresolved V gene in checked studies; the others have no known cause. Clone size and V and J calls were adopted from that table, with D and trimming inferred from the DNA. The sample table contains some 150,000 clones; only one count was recorded for nearly 80% of them. Around 0.7% of the sample belongs to the ten largest clones.

These data come from a study of cytomegalovirus exposure and HLA in healthy donors (dated by TCRdb to between 2016 and 2019). About the investigation overall: An earlier analysis of some 620 of the donors reported under 300 Gb of sequence data and 95 million to 130 million unique TCR beta sequences obtained from about 170 million T cells. Donor age, sex, ethnicity and CMV serostatus were collected together with the repertoire data. All discovery cohort repertoires had been generated using a single sequencing platform. Typing coverage differed by locus: A, B, C, DRB1 and DQB1 were typed in roughly 620-630 donors, DQA1 in 500 to 550, DPA1 in some 570, and DPB1 in around 440. Among the roughly 400 genotyped donors, 75% to 90% belonged to the genetic ancestry cluster associated with self-reported Caucasian donors. Using immunosequencing, the study profiled T cell repertoires from around 680 subjects and related those repertoires to cytomegalovirus serostatus. An early release that covered roughly 600 HLA-typed donors contained approximately 300 gigabases of sequencing data and tens of millions of unique TCR sequences. The later analysis used no new phenotypic data to find candidate immune exposures, relying instead on TCR beta sequences and their occurrence across donors. In an earlier analysis of a few hundred of the donors, high-throughput TCR beta sequencing was used to judge whether each TCR beta V gene segment behaved as functional or pseudogenic. In a later analysis, previously published TCR beta repertoires from 550 to 700 donors were re-analyzed and high-resolution HLA genotyping was added so that TCR occurrence patterns could be studied. Because of strong linkage in the cohort, roughly five DR-DQ haplotypes were treated as single units for association and clustering. HLA typing covered class I and class II loci at four-digit resolution. In a later genetic analysis, genome-wide SNP genotypes for about three fifths of the 666 donors were used, and that subset was treated as a discovery cohort. Along with the roughly 610-subject first cohort, a separate validation cohort of around 120 different subjects was used. The study combined high-throughput TCR immunosequencing, statistical association of individual TCRs with disease status, and machine learning to predict cytomegalovirus infection status. Among some 410 genotyped donors of the cohort, an average of 235,054 unique TCR beta nucleotide sequences were sequenced per donor, roughly 20% of them non-productive. The study was designed to test whether signatures of past pathogen exposure could be identified by cataloging public T cell receptors.

Summary of the overall study and its limitations: In both the original and validation cohorts, the classifier was reported to diagnose cytomegalovirus status with high specificity and sensitivity. This cohort had only TCR beta chains sequenced, and the lack of alpha or paired-chain data limited which features could be detected. While some public TCRs were present in many individuals, most TCR sequences turned up only very rarely across donors. Compared with the roughly 670-donor mean, donors in an Asian-associated ancestry cluster had fewer N-insertions in productive TCRs, according to a later genetic analysis. According to the authors, the approach could potentially be generalized to other disease states and immunological phenotypes. A group of highly shared sequence variants was considered likely to be a technical artifact of the sequencing pipeline. Several of the top co-occurrence clusters appeared to be linked to parvovirus B19, influenza, CMV and Epstein-Barr virus, according to a later analysis. A further reported finding was that TCR beta sequences accurately predicted the HLA-A and HLA-B alleles for most subjects in the first cohort. A later analysis associated 16,951 TCR beta sequences with specific HLA alleles at a false discovery rate of 0.05. In a later analysis, the rate of TCR association differed among HLA loci, with DRB1 alleles having the most associated TCRs and HLA-C alleles having the fewest. Immune exposure information for the cohort was limited to CMV serostatus. Assigning TCR associations to individual alleles was difficult when HLA alleles, especially DR and DQ, strongly co-occurred. Sequencing depth was assumed to be roughly uniform across donors in the presence/absence analyses, though that assumption may not hold. The study listed 164 TCR beta chains as associated with cytomegalovirus. Correlated functional status among segregating V segments might reflect linkage disequilibrium, but an unknown experimental factor could not be ruled out. Three of the identified cytomegalovirus-associated TCR beta chains were confirmed in vitro to be specific for cytomegalovirus antigens. Because HLA typing was unavailable for some donors at each locus, only the typed subset was used in association tests. Because counts were too low, under 20 rarely observed V segments, including chromosome 9 orphons, were left out of the earlier analysis of roughly 600 of the donors. In a later genetic analysis, a missense DCLRE1C variant was associated with V-gene and J-gene trimming of TCR beta chains, and the association was replicated in an independent cohort. In a later analysis, most CMV-associated TCR beta chains were found to appear HLA-restricted, with HLA associations seemingly driven largely by CMV exposure. An earlier analysis of around 500 of the donors showed that most TCR beta V segments appeared in productive rearrangements either about 90% or about 30% of the time, which broadly matched IMGT annotations. A later analysis found that HLA-associated TCR beta chains were more clonally expanded and had lower generation probabilities than equally common non-associated chains.

In total, over 600 healthy bone marrow donors made up the cohort. At the time of sampling, every cohort member was nominally healthy, though immune exposures that went unrecorded were likely present. The donor tested CMV seronegative and was one of the 352 seronegative cohort members. Every donor gave a peripheral blood sample, and the peripheral blood mononuclear cells from that sample were used for TCR beta sequencing. Genomic DNA extraction from the blood cell samples was performed with the Qiagen DNeasy Blood Extraction Kit. The sequencing input was PBMCs. This clonotype originated in a male donor in good health and CMV-seronegative.

The nucleotide sequence is TGCAGCGCGGGGAATGGCTACGAGCAGTACTTC. Translated, it gives CSAGNGYEQYF. Rearrangement joined TRBV29-1 to TRBJ2-7; the D gene is possibly TRBD2, with 5 bases matching. The germline V gene provides CDR1 SQVTM and CDR2 ANQGSEA. V was cut back by 7 bases and J by 3 bases, leaving a gap of 10 bases between them. The CDR3 contains 11 residues, cysteine and phenylalanine counted. CDR3 DNA is the only sequence kept; it has 33 bases, read in frame from the first base.